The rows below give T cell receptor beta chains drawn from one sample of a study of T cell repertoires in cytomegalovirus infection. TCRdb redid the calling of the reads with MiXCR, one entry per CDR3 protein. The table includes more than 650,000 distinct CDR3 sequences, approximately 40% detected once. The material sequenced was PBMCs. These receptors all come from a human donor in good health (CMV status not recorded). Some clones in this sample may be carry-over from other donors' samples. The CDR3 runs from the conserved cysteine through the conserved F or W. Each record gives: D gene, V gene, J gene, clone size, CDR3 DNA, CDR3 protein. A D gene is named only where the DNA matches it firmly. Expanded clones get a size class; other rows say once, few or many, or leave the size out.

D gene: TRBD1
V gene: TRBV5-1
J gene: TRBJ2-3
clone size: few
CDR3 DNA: TGCGCCAGCAGCTTTCAGGGGGACAAAGATACGCAGTATTTT
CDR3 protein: CASSFQGDKDTQYF

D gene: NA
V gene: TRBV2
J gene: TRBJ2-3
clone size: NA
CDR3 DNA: TGTGCCAGCAGTGAGGTCATCACAGATACGCAGTATTTT
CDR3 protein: CASSEVITDTQYF

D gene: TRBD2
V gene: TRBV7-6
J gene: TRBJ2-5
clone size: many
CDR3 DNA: TGTGCCAGCAGCTTAGGCGGTAGCGGGAGACCTCAAGAGACCCAGTACTTC
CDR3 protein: CASSLGGSGRPQETQYF

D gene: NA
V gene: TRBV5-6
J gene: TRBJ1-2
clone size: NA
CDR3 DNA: TGTGCCAGCAGCTTGGAAGCCAGTAACTATGGCTACACCTTC
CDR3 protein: CASSLEASNYGYTF

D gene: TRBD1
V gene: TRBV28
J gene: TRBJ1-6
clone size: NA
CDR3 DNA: TGTGCCAGCAGGCCAGCCGGGACAGGGTATTCACCCCTCCACTTT
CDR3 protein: CASRPAGTGYSPLHF

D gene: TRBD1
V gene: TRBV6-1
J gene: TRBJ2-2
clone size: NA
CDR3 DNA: TGTGCCAGCAGTAGGCAGGGGGCGGCCACAGGCGGGGAGCTGTTTTTT
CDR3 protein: CASSRQGAATGGELFF

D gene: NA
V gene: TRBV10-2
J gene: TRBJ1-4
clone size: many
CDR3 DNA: TGCGCCAGCAGCCCGACAGGACTAAATGAAAAACTGTTTTTT
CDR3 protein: CASSPTGLNEKLFF

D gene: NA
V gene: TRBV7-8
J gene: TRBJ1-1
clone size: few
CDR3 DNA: TGTGCCAGCAGCTTAATGACAGGTCTTAAAATGAACACTGAAGCTTTCTTT
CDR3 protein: CASSLMTGLKMNTEAFF

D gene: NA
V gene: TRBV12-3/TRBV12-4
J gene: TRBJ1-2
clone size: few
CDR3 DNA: TGTGCCAGCAGTTTATCTCGTCAGGGCGGCTATGGCTACACCTTC
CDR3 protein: CASSLSRQGGYGYTF

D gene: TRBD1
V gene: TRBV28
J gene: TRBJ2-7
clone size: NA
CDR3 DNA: TGTGCCAGCAGTTTTAGCCGCCGCGGTTCGTTAATCCGGGACAGGGTTCACGAGCAGTACTTC
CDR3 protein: CASSFSRRGSLIRDRVHEQYF

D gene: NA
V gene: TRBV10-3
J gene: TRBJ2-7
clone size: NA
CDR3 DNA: TGTGCCATCAGTGAGTCTAGGGTTGGCTACGAGCAGTACTTC
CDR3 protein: CAISESRVGYEQYF

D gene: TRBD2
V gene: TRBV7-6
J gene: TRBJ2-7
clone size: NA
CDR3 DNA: TGTGCCAGCCAGCGGGGGGGTTCCTACGAGCAGTACTTC
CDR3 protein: CASQRGGSYEQYF

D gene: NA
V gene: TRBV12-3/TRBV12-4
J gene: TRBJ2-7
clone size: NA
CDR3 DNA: TGTGCCAGCAGCCCCGGACCCTATGATTCCTACGAGCAGTACTTC
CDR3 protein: CASSPGPYDSYEQYF

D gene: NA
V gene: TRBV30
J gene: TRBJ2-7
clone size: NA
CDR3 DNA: TGTGCCTGGAGTTCGGGTGGGTTGTCCTACGAGAAGTACTTC
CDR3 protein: CAWSSGGLSYEKYF

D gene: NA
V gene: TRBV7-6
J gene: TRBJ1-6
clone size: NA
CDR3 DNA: TGTGCCAGCAGCCCCGACCGGACCGAACATTCACCCCTCCACTTT
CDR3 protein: CASSPDRTEHSPLHF

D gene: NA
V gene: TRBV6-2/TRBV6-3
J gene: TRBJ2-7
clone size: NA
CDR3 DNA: TGTGCCAGCAGTCCCCTTGTTGGGGGACAAAGGAGCTCCTACGAGCAGTACTTC
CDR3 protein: CASSPLVGGQRSSYEQYF

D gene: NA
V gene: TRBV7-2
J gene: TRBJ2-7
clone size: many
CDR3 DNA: TGTGCCAGCAGCCGAGCGGGCGGGACCGCCTACGAGCAGTACTTC
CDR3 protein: CASSRAGGTAYEQYF

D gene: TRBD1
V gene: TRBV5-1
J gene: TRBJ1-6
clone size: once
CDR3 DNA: TGCGCCAGCAGCTTGTCTACAGGGGAGGGAAATTCACCCCTCCACTTT
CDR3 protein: CASSLSTGEGNSPLHF

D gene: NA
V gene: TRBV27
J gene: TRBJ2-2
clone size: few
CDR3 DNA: TGTGCCAGCACTAACACCGACAGGCGAAACACCGGGGAGCTGTTTTTT
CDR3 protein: CASTNTDRRNTGELFF

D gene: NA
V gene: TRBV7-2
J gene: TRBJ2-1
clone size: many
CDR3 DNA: TGTGCCAGCAGCTCCGGGCGCCATGAGCAGTTCTTC
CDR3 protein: CASSSGRHEQFF

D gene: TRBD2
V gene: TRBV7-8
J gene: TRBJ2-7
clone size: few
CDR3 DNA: TGTGCCAGCAGCTCCCGGGGACTAGCAGACCTCTCGTACGAGCAGTACTTC
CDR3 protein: CASSSRGLADLSYEQYF

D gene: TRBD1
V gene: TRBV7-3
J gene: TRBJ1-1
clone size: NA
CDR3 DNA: TGTGCCAGCATCTTAGGCGGACAGGGGAAACCTGAAGCTTTCTTT
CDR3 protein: CASILGGQGKPEAFF

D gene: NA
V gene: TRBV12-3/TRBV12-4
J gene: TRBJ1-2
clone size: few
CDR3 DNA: TGTGCCAGCAGTTCCCGCCGAGGTAGTACCTATGGCTACACCTTC
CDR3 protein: CASSSRRGSTYGYTF

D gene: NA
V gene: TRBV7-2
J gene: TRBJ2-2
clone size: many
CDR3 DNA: TGTGCCAGCAGCTTATCCCCCCTCTCGGCCGGGGAGCTGTTTTTT
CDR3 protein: CASSLSPLSAGELFF

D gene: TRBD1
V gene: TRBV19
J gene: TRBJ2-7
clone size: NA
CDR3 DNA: TGTGCCAGTAGTATTCGGGACAGGGTTTCCGGCGAGCAGTACTTC
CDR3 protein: CASSIRDRVSGEQYF

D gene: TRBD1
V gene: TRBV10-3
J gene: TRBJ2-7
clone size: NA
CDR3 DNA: TGTGCCATCAGTGAACCGGGACAGGGTCTACTTGAGCAGTACTTC
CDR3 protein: CAISEPGQGLLEQYF

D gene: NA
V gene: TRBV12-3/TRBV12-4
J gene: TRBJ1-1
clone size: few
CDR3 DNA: TGTGCCAGCAGTTTAGTCAGGATAGACACTGAAGCTTTCTTT
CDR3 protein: CASSLVRIDTEAFF

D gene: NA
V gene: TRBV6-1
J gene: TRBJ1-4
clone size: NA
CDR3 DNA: TGTGCCAGCAGTGAGGGAGTTCGGGGGGTGTTTTTT
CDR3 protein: CASSEGVRGVFF

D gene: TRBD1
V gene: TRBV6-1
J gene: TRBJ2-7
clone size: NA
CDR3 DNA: TGTGCCAGCATGGAATGGACAGGGGGCGGGGAGCAGTACTTC
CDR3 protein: CASMEWTGGGEQYF

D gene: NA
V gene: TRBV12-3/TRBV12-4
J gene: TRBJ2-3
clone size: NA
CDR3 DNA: TGTGCCAGCAGTTCCCGACGACCAAGAGGAACAGATACGCAGTATTTT
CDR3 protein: CASSSRRPRGTDTQYF

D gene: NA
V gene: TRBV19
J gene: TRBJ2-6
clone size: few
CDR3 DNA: TGTGCCAGTAGCGTTGGGAACCCTGGGGCCAACGTCCTGACTTTC
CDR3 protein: CASSVGNPGANVLTF

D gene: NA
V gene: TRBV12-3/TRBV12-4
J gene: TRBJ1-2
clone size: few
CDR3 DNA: TGTGCCAGCAGTTCCCCGGGGGGCTGGGATCACGATGGCTACACCTTC
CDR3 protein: CASSSPGGWDHDGYTF

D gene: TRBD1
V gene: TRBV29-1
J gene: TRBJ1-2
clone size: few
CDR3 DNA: TGCAGCGTTAACTCACAAGGGGGCGAAGGCTACACCTTC
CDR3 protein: CSVNSQGGEGYTF

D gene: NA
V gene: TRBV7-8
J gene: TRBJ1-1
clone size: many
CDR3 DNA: TGTGCCAGCAGCATGGACCGGAACACTGAAGCTTTCTTT
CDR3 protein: CASSMDRNTEAFF

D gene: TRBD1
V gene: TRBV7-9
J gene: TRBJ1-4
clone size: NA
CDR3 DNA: TGTGCCAGCAGCCTCAGGGGGCAGGGCGAAAAACTGTTTTTT
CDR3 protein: CASSLRGQGEKLFF

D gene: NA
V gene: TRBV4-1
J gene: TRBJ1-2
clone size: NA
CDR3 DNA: TGTGCCAGCAGCCAAGATGGTGGCGAGTATGGCTACACCTTC
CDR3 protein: CASSQDGGEYGYTF

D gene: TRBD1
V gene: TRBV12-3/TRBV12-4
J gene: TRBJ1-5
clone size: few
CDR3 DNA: TGTGCCAGCAGTACTTGGACAGGGGAAGATCAGCCCCAGCATTTT
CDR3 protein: CASSTWTGEDQPQHF

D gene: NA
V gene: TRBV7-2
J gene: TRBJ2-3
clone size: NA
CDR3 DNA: TGTGCCAGCAGCTATACAGGGCCGGGCACAGATACGCAGTATTTT
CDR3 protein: CASSYTGPGTDTQYF

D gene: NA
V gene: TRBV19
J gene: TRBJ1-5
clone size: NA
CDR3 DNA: TGTGCCAGTACGGGGCAGGGTGATCAGCCCCAGCATTTT
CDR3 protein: CASTGQGDQPQHF

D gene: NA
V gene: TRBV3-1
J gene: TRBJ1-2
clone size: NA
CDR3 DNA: TGTGCCAGCAGCCAAGGAGCAGGCTTTGGCTACACCTTC
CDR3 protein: CASSQGAGFGYTF

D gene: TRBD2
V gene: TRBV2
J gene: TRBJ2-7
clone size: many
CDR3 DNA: TGTGCCAGCAGATTTTCTAGCGGGACAAACCACTACGAGCAGTACTTC
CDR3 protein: CASRFSSGTNHYEQYF

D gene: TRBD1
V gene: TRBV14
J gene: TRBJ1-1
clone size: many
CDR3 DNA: TGTGCCAGCAGCCGCCGACAGGGTCGGACCCACACGCACGCTGAAGCTTTCTTT
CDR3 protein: CASSRRQGRTHTHAEAFF

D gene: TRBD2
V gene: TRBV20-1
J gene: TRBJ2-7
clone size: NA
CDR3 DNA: TGCAGTGCTAGAGTAGCGGGAGTCGGTCGCGAGCAGTACTTC
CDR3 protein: CSARVAGVGREQYF

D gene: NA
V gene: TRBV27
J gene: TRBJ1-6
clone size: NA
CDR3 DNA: TGTGCCAGCGGTATGGGCCGACCCAATTCACCCCTCCACTTT
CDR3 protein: CASGMGRPNSPLHF

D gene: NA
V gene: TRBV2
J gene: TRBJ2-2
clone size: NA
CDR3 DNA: TGTGCCAGCAGTTCCGGGACAATCGGGGAGCTGTTTTTT
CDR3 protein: CASSSGTIGELFF

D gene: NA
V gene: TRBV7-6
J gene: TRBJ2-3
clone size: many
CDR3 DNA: TGTGCCAGCAGCCGAAATGAAGGTGATACGCAGTATTTT
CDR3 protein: CASSRNEGDTQYF

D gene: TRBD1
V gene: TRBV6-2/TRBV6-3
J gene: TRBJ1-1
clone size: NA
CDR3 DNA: TGTGCCAGCGCCACAGGGGGCACTGAAGCTTTCTTT
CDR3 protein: CASATGGTEAFF

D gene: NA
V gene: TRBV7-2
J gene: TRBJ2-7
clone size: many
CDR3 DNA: TGTGCCAGCAGCCGACAGCCCTCCTACGAGCAGTACTTC
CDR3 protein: CASSRQPSYEQYF

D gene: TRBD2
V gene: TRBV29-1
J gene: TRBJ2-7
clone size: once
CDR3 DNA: TGCAGCGTTGATCGGGGGGAGGGCGGCTACGAGCAGTACTTC
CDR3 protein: CSVDRGEGGYEQYF

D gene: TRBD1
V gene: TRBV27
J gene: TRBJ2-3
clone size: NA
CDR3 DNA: TGTGCCAGCAGTCCCGAGGGGGACAGGGATTCCACAGATACGCAGTATTTT
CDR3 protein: CASSPEGDRDSTDTQYF

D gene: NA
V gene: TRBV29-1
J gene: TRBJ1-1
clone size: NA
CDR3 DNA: TGCAGCGTTAAGACAGCCAACACTGAAGCTTTCTTT
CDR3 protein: CSVKTANTEAFF

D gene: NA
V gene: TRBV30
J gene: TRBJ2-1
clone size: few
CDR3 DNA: TGTGCCTGGAGTGTTGTCCACTCCGAGGCACTCTTC
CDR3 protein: CAWSVVHSEALF